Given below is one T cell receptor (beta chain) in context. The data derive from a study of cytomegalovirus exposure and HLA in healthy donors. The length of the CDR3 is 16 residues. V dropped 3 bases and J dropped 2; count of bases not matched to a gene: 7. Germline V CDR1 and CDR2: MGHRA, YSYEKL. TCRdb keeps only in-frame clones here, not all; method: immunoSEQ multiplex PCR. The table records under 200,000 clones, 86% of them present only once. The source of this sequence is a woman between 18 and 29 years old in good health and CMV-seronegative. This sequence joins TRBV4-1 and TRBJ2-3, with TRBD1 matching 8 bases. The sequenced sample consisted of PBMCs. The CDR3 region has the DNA TGCGCCAGCAGCCAGACCGGGACAGGCGCCACAGATACGCAGTATTTT. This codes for CASSQTGTGATDTQYF.